What follows are 19 T cell receptor beta chains derived from one specimen sequenced in a study of CD8 T cells in Susac syndrome. Roughly 0.45 to 1 ug RNA was reverse transcribed with random hexamers. TCRdb reprocessed the immunoSEQ multiplex PCR reads with MiXCR, giving one entry per CDR3 protein. This sample yields 150,000 to 200,000 distinct CDR3 sequences, of which around 94% are seen a single time; about 0.13% belongs to the top ten. Material: CD4+ T cells from PBMCs. Receptors were obtained from a human donor in good health.

V usage is TRBV6-1 and J usage is TRBJ2-6, with TRBD1 identical over 7 bases. The CDR3 contains 18 residues. Germline assignment: CDR1 MNHNS and CDR2 SASEGT. The ends lost 2 bases at V and 0 bases at J; junction bases unmatched: 7. Here the CDR3 reads CASSEYGTVRSGANVLTF. As DNA, the CDR3 is TGTGCCAGCAGTGAATACGGGACAGTCCGCTCTGGGGCCAACGTCCTGACTTTC.

J is TRBJ2-7 and V is TRBV23-1; 8 bases are shared with TRBD2. TRBV23-1 is an ORF; its function is uncertain. The J segment lost 4 bases and the V segment lost 6 bases, leaving 11 bases of the junction unmatched. This CDR3 is built from 15 residues. In DNA, the CDR3 is TGCGCCAGCAGCCGTGACAGGCCGGGAGGGTACGAGCAGTACTTC. Residues: CASSRDRPGGYEQYF.

The chain carries TRBV5-1 and TRBJ1-3, with unresolved D. V lost 0 bases to trimming and J lost 2 bases, with 12 bases between them. The CDR3 consists of 16 residues. The germline gives CDR1 SGHRS, CDR2 YFSETQ. The CDR3 sequence is CASSLAGGIAGNTIYF. CDR3 sequence (DNA): TGCGCCAGCAGCTTGGCCGGAGGGATAGCTGGAAACACCATATATTTT.

This clonotype was found a few times. The chain couples TRBV12-3 or TRBV12-4 to TRBJ2-1, with D unclear. Trimming cost V 3 bases and J 3 bases, with 6 bases left between them. The CDR3 extends over 13 amino acids. The CDR3: CASSFDNYNEQFF. The DNA of the CDR3 is TGTGCCAGCAGTTTTGACAACTACAATGAGCAGTTCTTC.

The rearrangement links TRBV3-1 to TRBJ2-3; TRBD2 aligns across 10 bases. The ends lost 3 bases at V and 1 base at J; junction bases unmatched: 4. This CDR3 contains 16 residues. CDR1 LGHDT and CDR2 YNNKEL come from the germline V gene (reference sequence). CDR3 in amino acids: CASSQGLATRTDTQYF. DNA of the CDR3: TGTGCCAGCAGCCAGGGACTAGCGACCCGCACAGATACGCAGTATTTT.

The chain couples TRBV5-8 to TRBJ1-6; no reliable D call. This CDR3 is 14 amino acids long. Germline V lookup: CDR1 SGHTS, CDR2 YDEGEE. The V end was cut by 4 bases, the J end by 6 bases, with 11 bases between. The DNA of the CDR3 is TGTGCCAGCAGCCTTCGCAGTCGTAATTCACCCCTCCACTTT. The encoded protein is CASSLRSRNSPLHF.

The rearrangement uses TRBV18 and TRBJ2-7; no clear D gene. Between the trimmed V and J ends, which lost 3 bases and 7 bases, there was a span of 10 bases. Looked up from germline, CDR1 is KGHSH and CDR2 is LQKENI. The CDR3 is 12 residues long. The CDR3 DNA reads as TGTGCCAGCTCACCTTCATCGAGTGAGCAGTACTTC. Its translation: CASSPSSSEQYF.

The rearrangement links TRBV3-1 to TRBJ2-3; TRBD2 is a possible D gene (7 bases). Germline CDR1 is LGHDT and CDR2 is YNNKEL (reference sequence). V lost 8 bases, J lost 6 bases, and 12 bases lay in between. The CDR3 loop spans 12 amino acids. The CDR3 is CASGGAWDTQYF. CDR3 sequence (DNA): TGTGCCAGCGGGGGGGCCTGGGATACGCAGTATTTT.

The V and J genes are TRBV28 and TRBJ1-2; 7 bases are shared with TRBD1. J was trimmed by 5 bases and V by 6 bases; bases with no gene match: 6. Germline V gene sequence: CDR1 MDHEN, CDR2 SYDVKM. CDR3 length: 13 residues. The DNA of the CDR3 is TGTGCCAGCAGCTCCGGGACAGAATATGGCTACACCTTC. It yields the protein CASSSGTEYGYTF.

This clonotype was seen just once. The CDR3 sequence: CASSAGSNYGYTF. DNA for the CDR3: TGTGCCAGCAGCGCAGGGTCTAACTATGGCTACACCTTC. V gene TRBV9 combines with J gene TRBJ1-2; D may be TRBD1 (5 bases). This CDR3 is built from 13 residues. V dropped 3 bases and J dropped 0 bases, with 6 bases sitting between them. Looked up from germline, CDR1 is SGDLS and CDR2 is YYNGEE.

The V gene is TRBV3-1, the J gene TRBJ2-5; 10 nucleotides align to TRBD2. The V segment lost 3 bases and the J segment 5 bases; nucleotides outside the gene matches: 9. From germline, CDR1 is LGHDT and CDR2 YNNKEL (reference sequence). The CDR3 extends over 16 amino acids. The CDR3 nucleotides are TGTGCCAGCAGCCAGGAGGCTAGCGGGGGTGGGGAGACCCAGTACTTC. Translation: CASSQEASGGGETQYF.

The chain recombines TRBV27 with TRBJ2-5; D is possibly TRBD1 or TRBD2 (5 bases each). Trimming shortened V by 0 bases and J by 3 bases, and 8 bases separated the two germline ends. The CDR3 is 14 residues long. The germline gives CDR1 MNHEY, CDR2 SMNVEV (reference sequence). CDR3 region: CASSLSRGEETQYF. CDR3 bases: TGTGCCAGCAGTTTATCGAGGGGTGAAGAGACCCAGTACTTC.

V is TRBV5-1 and J is TRBJ2-3, with 10 bases that match TRBD2. V lost 1 base and J lost 6; bases outside the gene matches: 5. The V gene's germline CDR1 is SGHRS and CDR2 YFSETQ. The CDR3 length is 15 residues. CDR3 DNA sequence: TGCGCCAGCAGCTTGAATAGCGGGGGGTCGGATACGCAGTATTTT. Protein sequence: CASSLNSGGSDTQYF.

CDR3 protein: CASSSPGQGTEAFF. The CDR3 nucleotides read TGTGCCAGCAGTTCCCCCGGACAGGGCACTGAAGCTTTCTTT. The rearrangement uses TRBV6-2 or TRBV6-3 and TRBJ1-1; TRBD1 aligns across 8 bases. Germline assignment: CDR1 MNHEY and CDR2 SVGEGT. V was pared by 4 bases and J by 4 bases, with 5 bases of the junction left unmatched. The CDR3 is made up of 14 amino acids.

The chain has TRBV30 and TRBJ2-1; D not certain. Germline loops: CDR1 GTSNPN, CDR2 SVGIG (reference sequence). The CDR3 runs 10 residues. The V end lost 3 bases, the J end lost 6 bases, and 3 bases lay between the germline ends. In DNA form, the CDR3 reads TGTGCCTGGAGCCGCAATGAGCAGTTCTTC. Amino acid sequence: CAWSRNEQFF.

The rearrangement joins TRBV12-3 or TRBV12-4 to TRBJ1-2; 10 bases align to TRBD1. The length of the CDR3 is 15 residues. J was trimmed by 4 bases and V by 8 bases; bases with no gene match: 10. CDR3 protein: CASSSETGGGYGYTF. CDR3 bases: TGTGCCAGCTCTTCCGAGACAGGGGGCGGCTATGGCTACACCTTC.

The rearrangement joins TRBV14 to TRBJ1-6; perhaps TRBD1 as D (6 bases). The germline V and J ends were trimmed by 0 bases and 6 bases, with 9 bases remaining between them. CDR3 length: 15 amino acids. Germline V gives CDR1 SGHDN, CDR2 FVKESK. As DNA, the CDR3 is TGTGCCAGCAGCCAAGAAGGGGGGGCTAATTCACCCCTCCACTTT. This gives the protein CASSQEGGANSPLHF.

There are a few counts of this clonotype. The chain uses TRBV7-2 and TRBJ2-3, with TRBD2 identical over 10 bases. Germline V gives CDR1 SGHTA, CDR2 FQGNSA. There are 15 residues in the CDR3. V shed 5 bases, J shed 1 base, and the junction held 3 bases outside the gene matches. The CDR3 is CASSITSGGTDTQYF. CDR3 bases: TGTGCCAGCAGCATCACTAGCGGGGGCACAGATACGCAGTATTTT.

The chain couples TRBV28 to TRBJ2-5, with 7 bases fitting TRBD2. The germline CDR1 and CDR2 sequences are MDHEN and SYDVKM. V gave up 4 bases and J gave up 5 bases; unmatched junction bases: 7. The CDR3 is 14 residues long. CDR3 protein: CASSSSDGGETQYF. CDR3 sequence (DNA): TGTGCCAGCAGTTCCTCGGACGGGGGGGAGACCCAGTACTTC.